This T cell receptor beta chain stems from a study of control samples from healthy donors and cancer patients. V lost 6 bases, J lost 6 bases, and 17 bases lay in between. Germline CDR1 SQVTM, CDR2 ANQGSEA. This CDR3 has 13 residues. Produced via immunoSEQ multiplex PCR; TCRdb's table is partial and in-frame only. The table records 150,000 or so clones, about nine tenths of them present only once. Sequenced sample: blood. This chain joins TRBV29-1 and TRBJ1-1, with D maybe TRBD1 (5 bases). The clonotype was recovered from a man aged 35 to 55 in good health. CDR3 bases: TGCAGCGTGCCCAGTGGGGCGCGACCTGAAGCTTTCTTT. It specifies CSVPSGARPEAFF.